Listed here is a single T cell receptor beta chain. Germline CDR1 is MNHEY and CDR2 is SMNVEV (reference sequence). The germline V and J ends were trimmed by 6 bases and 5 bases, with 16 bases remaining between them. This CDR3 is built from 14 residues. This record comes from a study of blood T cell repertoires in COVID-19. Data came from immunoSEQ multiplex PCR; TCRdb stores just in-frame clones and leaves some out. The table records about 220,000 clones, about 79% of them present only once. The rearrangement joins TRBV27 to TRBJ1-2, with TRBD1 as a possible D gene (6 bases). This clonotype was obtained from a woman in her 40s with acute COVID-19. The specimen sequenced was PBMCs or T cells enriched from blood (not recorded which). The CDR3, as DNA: TGTGCCAGCAGCCGGGACACCCGAGTGTATGGCTACACCTTC. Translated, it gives CASSRDTRVYGYTF.